Below are 18 T cell receptor beta chains sequenced from a single sample in a study of T cell responses to AZD1222 COVID-19 vaccine. Profiling relied on immunoSEQ multiplex PCR, and the TCRdb table lists in-frame clones only, not all of them. The sample yields 110,000 or so clones, 80% to 90% seen once. The sample here was peripheral blood, taken on day 0 of AZD1222 vaccination. Every receptor here comes from an adult in good health.

The chain combines TRBV12-3 or TRBV12-4 with TRBJ1-2; tentatively, D is TRBD1 (6 bases). Trimming stripped 4 bases from V and 3 bases from J, with 9 bases between. The CDR3 loop spans 13 amino acids. The CDR3 DNA reads as TGTGCCAGCAGTTCAGGGGTGGACTATGGCTACACCTTC. Its translation is CASSSGVDYGYTF.

The V and J genes are TRBV2 and TRBJ1-5; possibly TRBD1 for D (6 bases). Trimming pared 7 bases from V and 7 bases from J, leaving 14 bases between. This CDR3 has 13 amino acids. Germline CDR1 reads SNHLY; CDR2 reads FYNNEI. CDR3 sequence reads: CASTWGQGQPQHF. DNA of the CDR3: TGTGCCAGCACTTGGGGGCAGGGACAGCCCCAGCATTTT. Complete variable domain (other parts from reference TRBV2 and TRBJ1-5): EPEVTQTPSHQVTQMGQEVILRCVPISNHLYFYWYRQILGQKVEFLVSFYNNEISEKSEIFDDQFSVERPDGSNFTLKIRSTKLEDSAMYFCASTWGQGQPQHFGDGTRLSIL.

The rearrangement joins TRBV6-5 to TRBJ1-2, with TRBD1 matching 9 bases. The germline V gene encodes CDR1 MNHEY and CDR2 SVGAGI. V trimming: 2 bases; J trimming: 4 bases; junction bases outside the gene matches: 5. The length of the CDR3 is 15 residues. The CDR3: CASSYHTGGSYGYTF. CDR3 in DNA: TGTGCCAGCAGTTACCACACAGGGGGCAGCTATGGCTACACCTTC.

The chain has TRBV6-5 and TRBJ2-3; TRBD2 aligns across 11 bases. Germline assignment: CDR1 MNHEY and CDR2 SVGAGI. V shed 6 bases and J 6 bases; nucleotides not matched to a gene: 5. The CDR3 is 14 residues long. CDR3 amino acids: CASRISGGADTQYF. The CDR3 coding sequence is TGTGCCAGCAGAATTAGCGGGGGGGCGGATACGCAGTATTTT.

The CDR3 bases are TGTGCCAGCAGTGGGGGACAGGGAGGAGGGTCCTACACTGAAGCTTTCTTT. Its translation is CASSGGQGGGSYTEAFF. The chain carries TRBV2 and TRBJ1-1, with 9 bases identical to TRBD1. There are 17 residues in the CDR3. The J segment lost 3 bases and the V segment lost 4 bases, leaving 12 bases of the junction unmatched. CDR1 SNHLY and CDR2 FYNNEI come from the germline V gene.

V gene TRBV19 combines with J gene TRBJ2-7; D gene unclear. The germline CDR1 and CDR2 sequences are LNHDA and SQIVND (reference sequence). The CDR3 spans 11 residues. Trimming cost V 4 bases and J 3 bases, with 4 bases left between them. The chain's CDR3 is CASSSRYEQYF. CDR3 sequence (DNA): TGTGCCAGTAGTAGCCGCTACGAGCAGTACTTC.

This chain uses TRBV24-1 with TRBJ2-3; TRBD1 is a possible D gene (6 bases). Germline V lookup: CDR1 KGHDR, CDR2 SFDVKD. V was shortened by 3 bases and J by 6 bases, with 21 bases between the two germline ends. The CDR3 length is 17 residues. The CDR3 DNA is TGTGCCACCAGTGATCCCCGCAGGGGCGCAGGCGCTGATACGCAGTATTTT. It specifies CATSDPRRGAGADTQYF.

This chain connects TRBV24-1 to TRBJ2-2; no reliable D call. V was pared by 4 bases and J by 1 base, with 12 bases between. CDR1 is KGHDR, CDR2 SFDVKD, per germline. The CDR3 runs 16 residues. The CDR3 nucleotides read TGTGCCACCAGTGAAACCCCCCTCGGGAACACCGGGGAGCTGTTTTTT. Protein: CATSETPLGNTGELFF.

This clone came up a few times. This chain uses TRBV2 with TRBJ1-6; 10 positions agree with TRBD1. The junction had 6 bases not matched to a gene; V was cut back by 8 bases and J by 5 bases. CDR1 SNHLY and CDR2 FYNNEI come from the germline V gene. The CDR3 has 15 amino acids. The CDR3 loop reads CASVGTGADNSPLHF. The CDR3 DNA reads TGTGCCAGCGTAGGGACAGGGGCGGATAATTCACCCCTCCACTTT.

The chain employs TRBV7-9 and TRBJ1-4, with TRBD1 matching over 7 bases. CDR1 and CDR2 (germline): SEHNR, FQNEAQ (reference sequence). V dropped 2 bases and J dropped 11; count of bases not matched to a gene: 11. This CDR3 comprises 15 residues. The CDR3 DNA reads TGTGCCAGCAGCTTAATACAGACAGGGTCCGGGAAACTGTTTTTT. This translates into CASSLIQTGSGKLFF.

The CDR3 spells CASGPGRAVGNEQFF. The CDR3 DNA reads TGTGCTAGTGGTCCCGGCCGAGCCGTTGGCAATGAGCAGTTCTTC. The chain carries TRBV12-5 and TRBJ2-1; unclear D gene. The CDR3 is 15 amino acids. Germline V gene lookup returns CDR1 LGHNT and CDR2 FRNRAP. V was cut by 5 bases and J by 6 bases, with 17 bases left in between.

The chain uses TRBV11-2 and TRBJ1-3; a possible D gene is TRBD1 (6 bases). The CDR3 runs 14 residues. Germline V lookup: CDR1 SGHAT, CDR2 FQNNGV. V gave up 5 bases and J gave up 4 bases, with 12 bases separating them. The CDR3 bases are TGTGCCAGCAGCGCAACGACAGGCGGAAACACCATATATTTT. Its translation: CASSATTGGNTIYF.

The V gene is TRBV3-1 (or the pseudogene TRBV3-2), the J gene TRBJ2-2; TRBD2 agrees at 8 bases. V gave up 11 bases and J gave up 4 bases; unmatched junction bases: 15. The germline V gene has CDR1 LGHDT and CDR2 YNNKEL (reference sequence). The length of the CDR3 is 16 residues. The CDR3 DNA sequence: TGTGCCTCCGAAAACAAGCGGGGGTCACTCACCGGGGAGCTGTTTTTT. It codes for CASENKRGSLTGELFF.

This sequence joins TRBV5-1 and TRBJ2-7; 11 bases match TRBD2. This CDR3 has 15 residues. V dropped 2 bases and J dropped 6; count of bases not matched to a gene: 7. Per the germline V gene, CDR1 is SGHRS and CDR2 is YFSETQ. For the CDR3, the DNA is TGCGCCAGCAGCTTTATAGCGGGAGGGCCCGGCGAGCAGTACTTC. This codes for CASSFIAGGPGEQYF.

This clone was recorded only once. The chain combines TRBV6-2 or TRBV6-3 with TRBJ1-5; 11 bases are shared with TRBD1. The CDR3 has 17 residues. V trimming: 0 bases; J trimming: 5 bases; junction bases outside the gene matches: 6. Germline V gene data show CDR1 as MNHEY and CDR2 as SVGEGT. The CDR3 DNA reads TGTGCCAGCAGTTACTCAAAGGGACAGGGGGTCTATCAGCCCCAGCATTTT. Translating gives CASSYSKGQGVYQPQHF.

This sequence joins TRBV7-2 and TRBJ2-7; TRBD2 aligns across 8 bases. Germline CDR1 and CDR2: SGHTA and FQGNSA. The CDR3 is made up of 14 amino acids. Losses at the gene ends were 5 bases for V and 7 bases for J; bases not matched to a gene: 10. CDR3 protein: CASSQPQSGGEQYF. The CDR3 coding sequence is TGTGCCAGCAGCCAGCCCCAAAGCGGGGGAGAGCAGTACTTC.

This chain uses TRBV18 with TRBJ2-2; 8 nucleotides agree with TRBD1. The CDR3 is 16 amino acids. Trimming removed 2 bases from V and 0 bases from J; junction bases left unmatched: 2. Germline V CDR1 and CDR2: KGHSH, LQKENI. CDR3 protein: CASSPRTGSNTGELFF. The CDR3 DNA sequence: TGTGCCAGCTCACCAAGGACAGGGTCGAACACCGGGGAGCTGTTTTTT.

The V gene is TRBV4-1, the J gene TRBJ2-5; 11 nucleotides line up with TRBD2. This CDR3 spans 16 amino acids. The germline V gene encodes CDR1 MGHRA and CDR2 YSYEKL. After removal of 5 bases from V and 7 bases from J, the junction contained 12 bases not matched to a gene. The CDR3 here is CASSGTPGLAGGTQYF. In DNA form, the CDR3 reads TGCGCCAGCAGCGGCACCCCCGGACTAGCGGGCGGGACCCAGTACTTC.